The subject of this entry is one TCR beta chain. As yet, its antigen is unknown. There are 13 residues in the CDR3. V shed 8 bases and J 2 bases; nucleotides not matched to a gene: 5. CDR1 and CDR2 (germline): MNHNS, SASEGT. This sample was included in a study of OX40 agonist ivuxolimab in advanced cancers. General study results and limits: The specificity for antigen of the expanded peripheral T cells was not determined. The mean number of expanded clones was higher in CD8+ T cells than in CD4+.

The investigators sampled blood at baseline, at cycle 4 day 1, and at cycle 7 day 1. Assay used: immunoSEQ multiplex PCR; TCRdb lists only in-frame clones, some missing. The sample lists roughly 120,000 clones, 85% to 90% occurring once. V and J are TRBV6-1 and TRBJ1-1; 7 bases align to TRBD1. The receptor comes from an adult with an advanced solid tumor such as melanoma, head and neck, liver or kidney cancer. This sample comprised CD4+ or CD8+ T cells sorted from blood, obtained in a trial of the OX40 agonist ivuxolimab. CDR3 loop: CASARQGNTEAFF. The CDR3 nucleotides read TGTGCCAGCGCGAGACAGGGAAACACTGAAGCTTTCTTT.